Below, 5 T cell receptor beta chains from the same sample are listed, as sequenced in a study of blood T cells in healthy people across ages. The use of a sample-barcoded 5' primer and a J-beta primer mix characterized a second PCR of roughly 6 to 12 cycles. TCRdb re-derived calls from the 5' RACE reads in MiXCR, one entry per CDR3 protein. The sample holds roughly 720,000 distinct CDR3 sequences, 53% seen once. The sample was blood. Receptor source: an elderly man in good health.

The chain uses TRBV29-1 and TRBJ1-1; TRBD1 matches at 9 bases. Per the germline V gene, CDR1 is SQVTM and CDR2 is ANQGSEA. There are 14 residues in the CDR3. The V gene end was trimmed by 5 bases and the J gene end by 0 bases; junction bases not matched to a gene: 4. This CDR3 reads CSVRQGVLNTEAFF. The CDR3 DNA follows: TGCAGCGTTCGACAGGGGGTGTTGAACACTGAAGCTTTCTTT.

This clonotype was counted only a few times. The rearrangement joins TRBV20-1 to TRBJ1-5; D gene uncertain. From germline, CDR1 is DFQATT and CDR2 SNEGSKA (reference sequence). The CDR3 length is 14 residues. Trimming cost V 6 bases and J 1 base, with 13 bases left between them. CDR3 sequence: CSAPPGVSNQPQHF. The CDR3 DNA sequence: TGCAGTGCCCCACCTGGGGTAAGCAATCAGCCCCAGCATTTT.

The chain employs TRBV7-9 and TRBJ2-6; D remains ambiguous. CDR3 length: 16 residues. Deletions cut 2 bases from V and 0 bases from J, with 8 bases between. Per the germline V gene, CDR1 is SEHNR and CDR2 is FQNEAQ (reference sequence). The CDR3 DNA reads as TGTGCCAGCAGCTTATCCGGAGCCTCTGGGGCCAACGTCCTGACTTTC. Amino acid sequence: CASSLSGASGANVLTF.

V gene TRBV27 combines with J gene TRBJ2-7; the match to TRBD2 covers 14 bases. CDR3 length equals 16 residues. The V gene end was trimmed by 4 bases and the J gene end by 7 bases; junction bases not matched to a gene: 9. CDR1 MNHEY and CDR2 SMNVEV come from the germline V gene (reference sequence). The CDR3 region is CASSSWGLAGDNEQYF. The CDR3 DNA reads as TGTGCCAGCAGTTCATGGGGACTAGCGGGAGACAATGAGCAGTACTTC.

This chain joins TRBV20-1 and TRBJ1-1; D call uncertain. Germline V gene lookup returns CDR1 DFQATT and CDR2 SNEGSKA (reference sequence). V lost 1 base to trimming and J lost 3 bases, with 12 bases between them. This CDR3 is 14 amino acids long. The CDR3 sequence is CSARVPRMDTEAFF. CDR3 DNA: TGCAGTGCTAGAGTCCCCAGGATGGACACTGAAGCTTTCTTT.